This TCR beta chain is drawn from a study of CD8 T cells in Susac syndrome. When the RNA was reverse transcribed, random hexamers were used with an input of about 0.5 to 1 ug. Amplification of TCR beta CDR3 across 54 Vbeta and 13 Jbeta was performed with immunoSEQ multiplex PCR. TCRdb called the immunoSEQ multiplex PCR reads again in MiXCR, with one record for every CDR3 protein. This table holds about 80,000 distinct CDR3 sequences, over 90% found once. Germline CDR1 and CDR2: MGHRA and YSYEKL. Between the trimmed V and J ends, which lost 1 base and 0 bases, there was a span of 6 bases. The CDR3 extends over 15 amino acids. CD8+ and CD4+ T cells from blood underwent TCR beta sequencing, which was carried out in a high-throughput format. TEMRA cells were FACS-enriched, while CD8+ and CD4+ T cells were negatively isolated.

This receptor was obtained from a human donor in good health. This chain connects TRBV4-1 to TRBJ2-2, with D unclear. Sequencing used CD8+ T cells from PBMCs. The CDR3 DNA reads TGCGCCAGCAGCCAAGCTCACCCGAACACCGGGGAGCTGTTTTTT. Protein product: CASSQAHPNTGELFF.